The 21 T cell receptor beta chains below were found in one sample sequenced in a study of shared T cell receptors in the human thymus. Only in-frame clones appear in the TCRdb table, and some are missing; sequencing was by immunoSEQ multiplex PCR. Found here are some 700,000 clones, roughly 90% of them singletons; the top ten hold 0.0095% to 0.013%. The sample was also reused in another study, on human thymus T cells.

Source material: thymocytes. The receptors originated from a boy less than two years old with a congenital heart defect.

This sequence joins TRBV7-2 and TRBJ1-5; a possible D gene is TRBD1 (5 bases). Per the germline V gene, CDR1 is SGHTA and CDR2 is FQGNSA. With 2 bases removed from V and 0 bases from J, the gap between germline ends came to 11 bases. The CDR3 runs to 16 residues. CDR3 protein: CASSLLTGYSNQPQHF. The CDR3, as DNA: TGTGCCAGCAGCTTATTAACAGGATATAGCAATCAGCCCCAGCATTTT.

V gene TRBV9 combines with J gene TRBJ1-3; unclear D gene. V was pared by 0 bases and J by 7 bases, with 20 bases between. Looked up from germline, CDR1 is SGDLS and CDR2 is YYNGEE. The CDR3 covers 17 residues. Written as DNA, the CDR3 is TGTGCCAGCAGCGTAGTCCCCAACAGTCCTTCCGTTAACACCATATATTTT. As protein: CASSVVPNSPSVNTIYF.

This clone occurred once. The chain has TRBV30 and TRBJ2-7; TRBD2 is a possible D gene (5 bases). Trimming removed 0 bases at V and 0 bases at J, with 9 bases between. The CDR3 is 14 residues long. Germline-derived CDR1 and CDR2 are GTSNPN and SVGIG (reference sequence). CDR3 coding DNA: TGTGCCTGGAGTGTGGAAGGGAGCTCCTACGAGCAGTACTTC. Translating it yields CAWSVEGSSYEQYF. The full variable domain, rest sourced from reference TRBV30 and TRBJ2-7, is SQTIHQWPATLVQPVGSPLSLECTVEGTSNPNLYWYRQAAGRGLQLLFYSVGIGQISSEVPQNLSASRPQDRQFILSSKKLLLSDSGFYLCAWSVEGSSYEQYFGPGTRLTVT.

The J gene is TRBJ1-5, the V gene TRBV5-5; TRBD1 is a possible D gene (6 bases). CDR1 is SGHKS and CDR2 is YYEKEE in the germline V gene (reference sequence). The V end was cut by 0 bases, the J end by 5 bases, with 12 bases between. CDR3 length: 15 amino acids. This chain's CDR3 is CASSLDIGGDQPQHF. As DNA, the CDR3 is TGTGCCAGCAGCTTGGATATAGGGGGGGATCAGCCCCAGCATTTT.

The J gene is TRBJ2-1, the V gene TRBV6-5; D might be TRBD2 (5 bases). Per germline, CDR1 MNHEY and CDR2 SVGAGI. V shed 2 bases and J shed 2 bases, with 7 bases lying between them. CDR3 size: 14 residues. The CDR3 loop is CASSYGRAYNEQFF. DNA for the CDR3: TGTGCCAGCAGTTACGGGCGGGCCTACAATGAGCAGTTCTTC.

V usage is TRBV5-1 and J usage is TRBJ2-3, with D perhaps TRBD2 (6 bases). Trimming stripped 6 bases from V and 1 base from J, with 21 bases between. This CDR3 spans 17 amino acids. The germline gives CDR1 SGHRS, CDR2 YFSETQ. For the CDR3, the DNA is TGCGCCAGCACCCCCCCGGGAGCGGAAGGGGGCACAGATACGCAGTATTTT. This translates into CASTPPGAEGGTDTQYF. Combining the CDR3 with reference TRBV5-1 and TRBJ2-3 gives the whole variable domain KAGVTQTPRYLIKTRGQQVTLSCSPISGHRSVSWYQQTPGQGLQFLFEYFSETQRNKGNFPGRFSGRQFSNSRSEMNVSTLELGDSALYLCASTPPGAEGGTDTQYFGPGTRLTVL.

This clone was recorded once. The genes are TRBV18 and TRBJ2-3; D is perhaps TRBD2 (5 bases). The CDR3 length is 17 residues. The ends were cut back, 6 bases at V and 3 bases at J, with 22 bases in the middle. Germline V gene lookup returns CDR1 KGHSH and CDR2 LQKENI. This CDR3 is CASSPGEREKETDTQYF. Written as DNA, the CDR3 is TGTGCCAGCTCCCCCGGTGAGAGGGAGAAGGAAACAGATACGCAGTATTTT.

The rearrangement joins TRBV5-6 to TRBJ2-3, with no clear D. Trimming stripped 3 bases from V and 2 bases from J, with 16 bases between. The CDR3 loop spans 16 amino acids. Germline V lookup: CDR1 SGHDT, CDR2 YYEEEE. CDR3 sequence reads: CASSCGLERLTDTQYF. The CDR3, as DNA: TGTGCCAGCAGCTGTGGATTGGAGCGCCTCACAGATACGCAGTATTTT.

This clone has just one count. The chain combines TRBV5-4 with TRBJ2-7; 10 bases line up with TRBD2. Germline loops: CDR1 SGHNT, CDR2 YYREEE (reference sequence). CDR3 length: 16 residues. J was trimmed by 0 bases and V by 5 bases; bases with no gene match: 8. The DNA for the CDR3 is TGTGCCAGCAGTAACGGGACTAGCGCGACCTCCTACGAGCAGTACTTC. It encodes CASSNGTSATSYEQYF.

The chain links TRBV27 to TRBJ2-7; D remains ambiguous. V dropped 2 bases and J dropped 0 bases, with 11 bases sitting between them. CDR1 is MNHEY, CDR2 SMNVEV, per germline (reference sequence). The CDR3 totals 15 residues. This CDR3 reads CASSLGPIPSYEQYF. The CDR3 coding sequence is TGTGCCAGCAGTTTAGGGCCGATCCCCTCCTACGAGCAGTACTTC.

The chain joins TRBV5-1 to TRBJ1-6; 10 bases match TRBD1. Germline CDR1 is SGHRS and CDR2 is YFSETQ. V lost 4 bases to trimming and J lost 8 bases; unmatched junction nucleotides: 3. The CDR3 runs to 14 residues. Here the CDR3 reads CASSEGQGYSPLHF. DNA of the CDR3: TGCGCCAGCAGCGAGGGACAGGGGTATTCACCCCTCCACTTT.

The chain couples TRBV4-3 to TRBJ2-1; TRBD2 matches at 14 bases. The ends lost 1 base at V and 8 bases at J; junction bases unmatched: 7. The CDR3 is 17 residues long. Germline CDR1 is LGHNA and CDR2 is YSLEER. CDR3 region: CASSQVEGLAGDHEQFF. CDR3 nucleotide sequence: TGCGCCAGCAGCCAAGTAGAGGGACTAGCGGGAGACCATGAGCAGTTCTTC.

The chain employs TRBV27 and TRBJ2-2; 10 bases agree with TRBD2. With 6 bases clipped from V and 5 bases from J, the junction kept 21 bases outside the gene matches. Germline CDR1 is MNHEY and CDR2 is SMNVEV (reference sequence). The CDR3 is 20 amino acids. For the CDR3, the DNA is TGTGCCAGCAGACGTATCCCCCGGGCTAGCGGGAGAGGAGGGACCGGGGAGCTGTTTTTT. Translating it yields CASRRIPRASGRGGTGELFF.

The chain has TRBV25-1 and TRBJ2-2; weak D call: TRBD2 (5 bases). The CDR3 contains 12 residues. V was clipped by 3 bases and J by 7 bases, with 6 bases between them. Germline assignment: CDR1 MGHDK and CDR2 SYGVNS. The CDR3 DNA sequence: TGTGCCAGCAGTGAGGGGAGCGGGGAGCTGTTTTTT. This sequence encodes CASSEGSGELFF. Using reference TRBV25-1 and TRBJ2-2 for the parts outside the CDR3, the full variable domain is EADIYQTPRYLVIGTGKKITLECSQTMGHDKMYWYQQDPGMELHLIHYSYGVNSTEKGDLSSESTVSRIRTEHFPLTLESARPSHTSQYLCASSEGSGELFFGEGSRLTVL.

The sample holds one count of this clone. The chain is built from TRBV7-2 and TRBJ2-7; 8 bases align to TRBD2. The germline gives CDR1 SGHTA, CDR2 FQGNSA. The CDR3 is made up of 17 amino acids. V dropped 1 base and J dropped 2; count of bases not matched to a gene: 10. The CDR3 DNA reads as TGTGCCAGCAGCTTAGGACCCTCAGGCGGGGGGCCCTACGAGCAGTACTTC. Protein sequence: CASSLGPSGGGPYEQYF.

The rearrangement joins TRBV7-4 to TRBJ2-7, with D perhaps matching TRBD2 (5 bases). V dropped 5 bases and J dropped 6 bases, with 17 bases sitting between them. From germline, CDR1 is SGHVT and CDR2 SQSDAQ. The CDR3 consists of 14 residues. The CDR3: CASSAAGKRGEQYF. The CDR3 DNA follows: TGTGCCAGCAGCGCGGCCGGGAAACGGGGCGAGCAGTACTTC.

The CDR3 loop reads CASNNPPGAGTQYF. The DNA for the CDR3 is TGTGCCAGCAATAACCCGCCAGGGGCAGGGACCCAGTACTTC. This chain connects TRBV28 to TRBJ2-5; D might be TRBD1 (6 bases). Germline CDR1 reads MDHEN; CDR2 reads SYDVKM. V shed 7 bases and J shed 7 bases, with 19 bases lying between them. This CDR3 has 14 residues.

The chain uses TRBV25-1 and TRBJ2-5, with 7 bases matching TRBD1. The ends lost 1 base at V and 5 bases at J; junction bases unmatched: 1. In germline, CDR1 is MGHDK, CDR2 SYGVNS. The CDR3 is 13 amino acids. Here the CDR3 DNA reads TGTGCCAGCAGTGAATTCAGGGGGGAGACCCAGTACTTC. This encodes CASSEFRGETQYF.

The chain joins TRBV4-3 to TRBJ1-3, with D perhaps matching TRBD1 (6 bases). The germline CDR1 and CDR2 sequences are LGHNA and YSLEER. There are 15 residues in the CDR3. Trimming left V 3 bases short and J 9 bases short, with 18 bases between. In nucleotides, the CDR3 is TGCGCCAGCAGCCATTATGAGGGGGAACAAGGCACCATATATTTT. Protein: CASSHYEGEQGTIYF.

The V gene is TRBV2, the J gene TRBJ1-2, with D perhaps matching TRBD1 (6 bases). The germline CDR1 and CDR2 sequences are SNHLY and FYNNEI. Trimming removed 5 bases from V and 1 base from J, with 20 bases in between. The CDR3 is 17 residues long. The CDR3 region is CASSRRTVDPYNYGYTF. Here the CDR3 DNA reads TGTGCCAGCAGTAGGAGGACAGTCGACCCATATAACTATGGCTACACCTTC.

The chain combines TRBV15 with TRBJ2-1, with D perhaps matching TRBD1 (6 bases). CDR3 length equals 13 residues. The V and J ends lost 2 bases and 6 bases respectively, with 8 bases between them. Germline CDR1 and CDR2: LNHNV and YYDKDF (reference sequence). The CDR3 DNA follows: TGTGCCACCAGCAGAAGGACAGCCAATGAGCAGTTCTTC. Amino acid sequence: CATSRRTANEQFF.